This TCR beta chain was retrieved from a study of blood T cell repertoires in COVID-19. Using immunoSEQ multiplex PCR, the repertoire was profiled, and TCRdb retains in-frame clones only, with some absent. The data show 200,000 to 250,000 clones, with 83% seen just once and 1.3% held by the top ten. Only a few counts were recorded for this clone. CDR1 SGHTA and CDR2 FQGTGA come from the germline V gene. V was pared by 4 bases and J by 8 bases, with 12 bases between. This CDR3 has 13 amino acids. V and J are TRBV7-3 and TRBJ2-1, with D unresolved. The receptor was derived from a woman between 25 and 40 years old with COVID-19, enrolled during active disease. Sequenced input: peripheral blood. CDR3 sequence: CASSSTSPDEQFF. The CDR3 DNA reads as TGTGCCAGCAGCTCCACCTCCCCGGATGAGCAGTTCTTC.